These T cell receptor beta chains were read from a single sample in a study of blood T cell repertoires in COVID-19. Sequenced by immunoSEQ multiplex PCR; TCRdb stores in-frame clones only, minus some. The table has about 160,000 clones, more than 75% seen once. Source material: peripheral blood. The receptors shown here come from a woman in her 50s with COVID-19, enrolled during active disease. CDR3s include the opening cysteine and the closing phenylalanine or tryptophan. Each record gives: D gene, V gene, J gene, CDR3 protein. A D gene is named only where the DNA matches it firmly.

>TRBD2|TRBV4-3|TRBJ2-1
CASSPTGTSAINEQFF
>TRBD2|TRBV10-3|TRBJ2-5
CAIRGTGTSGGIPRETQYF
>TRBD2|TRBV12-5|TRBJ2-3
CASGTGTSEDTQYF
>TRBD1|TRBV2|TRBJ1-6
CASSRTGRNSPLHF
>NA|TRBV4-3|TRBJ2-2
CADGGDYTGELFF
>NA|TRBV19|TRBJ2-2
CASSNHNTGELFF
>NA|TRBV4-1|TRBJ1-3
CASSQDTPQVRSGNTIYF
>NA|TRBV7-2|TRBJ1-1
CASSPYLGVTEAFF
>NA|TRBV28|TRBJ1-6
CASSLDSASPLHF
>NA|TRBV30|TRBJ2-5
CAWSQGGETQYF
>NA|TRBV5-3|TRBJ2-6
CARSAVRDGANVLTF
>NA|TRBV5-1|TRBJ1-1
CASSPSTMNTEAFF
>NA|TRBV7-3|TRBJ2-7
CASSQAGTSSYEQYF
>NA|TRBV21-1|TRBJ2-5
CASSLQSRRKLKPRDREKETQYF
>NA|TRBV29-1|TRBJ1-2
CTVRGVGGSGYTF
>NA|TRBV19|TRBJ1-5
CASSNNPQGNQPQHF
>NA|TRBV2|TRBJ2-7
CASIDNKYEQYF
>NA|TRBV2|TRBJ2-6
CASTRDSGANVLTF
>NA|TRBV7-9|TRBJ2-5
CASRIQGTETQYF
>NA|TRBV3-1/TRBV3-2|TRBJ1-4
CASSQTSGTNEKLFF
>TRBD1|TRBV6-2/TRBV6-3|TRBJ2-5
CASSYYKGAAETQYF
>NA|TRBV28|TRBJ1-2
CASSFSRQGSAYGYTF
>NA|TRBV6-2/TRBV6-3|TRBJ2-7
CASSYSPPRVEQYF
>NA|TRBV6-2/TRBV6-3|TRBJ1-4
CASSPGTATNEKLFF
>NA|TRBV4-1|TRBJ2-3
CASSPPRVAESTDTQYF
>NA|TRBV3-1/TRBV3-2|TRBJ2-7
CASCPSSGGGYEQYF
>TRBD2|TRBV15|TRBJ2-7
CATSRAKLAGLYEQYF
>TRBD2|TRBV11-2|TRBJ2-3
CASSLVRQRGFTDTQYF
>TRBD2|TRBV19|TRBJ2-3
CASTPTSGGAWDTQYF
>NA|TRBV18|TRBJ1-6
CASSPQGSGSPLHF
>TRBD1|TRBV28|TRBJ1-2
CASSSLGQGNYGYTF
>NA|TRBV11-2|TRBJ2-7
CASSLAPREFYEQYF
>NA|TRBV6-1|TRBJ2-5
CASSAGQTAAPETQYF
>TRBD1|TRBV10-3|TRBJ1-4
CATRDRLIEKLFF
>NA|TRBV2|TRBJ1-2
CASSVVETEYYGYTF
>TRBD1|TRBV28|TRBJ1-6
CASYGPRQGANSPLHF
>NA|TRBV4-1|TRBJ1-2
CASSQNGGYTF
>TRBD1|TRBV19|TRBJ1-4
CASSIATGDEKLFF
>NA|TRBV28|TRBJ1-4
CASSASGGTNEKLFF
>NA|TRBV7-2|TRBJ1-3
CASSWRSGDTIYF
>NA|TRBV2|TRBJ1-2
CASSLSGYTF
>TRBD1|TRBV18|TRBJ2-7
CASSAAGTGGSYEQYF
>TRBD1|TRBV28|TRBJ1-2
CASKLGFGQGSSYGYTF
>NA|TRBV7-2|TRBJ1-6
CASSREVLYNSPLHF
>NA|TRBV2|TRBJ2-3
CASKWRELFSSTDTQYF
>TRBD1|TRBV2|TRBJ2-5
CASRATRGPQETQYF
>TRBD2|TRBV10-3|TRBJ2-1
CAISEVGTRYNEQFF
>NA|TRBV12-2|TRBJ2-5
CASRLGWQTSGGEIEETQYF
>TRBD1|TRBV6-5|TRBJ2-5
CAGAGQGGETQYF
>TRBD1|TRBV11-2|TRBJ2-1
CASSLDRGVFEQFF
>NA|TRBV6-5|TRBJ1-6
CASSPLGSYNSPLHF
>TRBD1|TRBV4-1|TRBJ2-7
CASSLSGQGSEQYF
>TRBD2|TRBV6-2/TRBV6-3|TRBJ2-3
CASSYARLAGGPDTQYF
>TRBD1|TRBV7-6|TRBJ1-2
CASSLEGTGGVGGYTF
>TRBD2|TRBV19|TRBJ2-1
CASSILRGDEQFF
>NA|TRBV15|TRBJ1-3
CATSRDNHQGGNTIYF
>NA|TRBV21-1|TRBJ2-1
CASSNFNGGGGQISYNEQFF